The T cell receptor (beta chain) described here comes from a study of beta chain features in type 1 diabetes listed by TCRdb under 2018. With respect to the entire study: Mean age, gender distribution, total cell number and subset yield were not different between patients and healthy donors. Regulatory and stem cell-like memory subsets were obtained from only 8 patients and roughly eight healthy donors, while naive and central memory subsets were obtained from all 30 or so donors. A total of roughly 98,000,000 sorted cells were examined across all samples, and RNA yield correlated strongly with the number of cells per subset. In the study, TCRB repertoires of sorted circulating CD4+ T cell subsets from recently diagnosed type 1 diabetes patients were compared with those of matched healthy donors. What the research found in general, with its limitations: A moderate but significant shortening of TCRB CDR3 length was observed in type 1 diabetes patients in all four CD4+ subsets. Shorter templates might have been favored by PCR, but patient and control samples were amplified and corrected together, so both groups would have been affected equally by any skew. Naive, central memory and regulatory TCRB repertoires appeared to be more alike among patients than among healthy donors. Because cDNA was sequenced instead of genomic DNA, highly expressing activated cells could be over-represented, though the groups showed no difference in activation or CD3 levels. Patients with type 1 diabetes made fewer insertions and deleted more nucleotides at VDJ recombination sites, implying thymic rearrangement abnormalities. Only small numbers of individuals were included in the HLA sub-analyses, which left unresolved whether HLA type had any influence on TCRB rearrangement.

A single peripheral blood draw of around 0.11 L on average was collected from each donor into heparinised tubes. A BD FACSAria II and a panel including CD45RO, CCR7, CD25, CD127, CD95 and CD27 were used to sort naive, central memory, regulatory and stem cell-like memory CD4+ T cells. Every sorted population had a purity above 98%. Right away, PBMCs were isolated by Lymphoprep density gradient centrifugation and were stained directly, with no culture step. So that batch effects would be minimized, each experiment stained and sorted samples in pairs, pairing one healthy donor with one patient. All of the isolated RNA was reverse transcribed with the High Capacity cDNA Reverse Transcription Kit, so expressed TCRB transcripts were sequenced. Deep immunoSEQ sequencing was applied to naive, central memory and regulatory T cell samples, giving an average of roughly 3.5 million total reads per sample. Sorted cells were lysed in RLT buffer and RNA was extracted with DNase-treated RNeasy Micro or Mini kits, depending on cell number. Each cell subset was processed separately to prevent cross-contamination, with patient and healthy donor samples processed together. The immunoSEQ multiplex PCR was used to amplify TCRB sequences from cDNA, yielding 87-bp fragments that span the CDR3 region. The amplicons were sequenced using the Illumina HiSeq platform. In the original analysis: Synthetic template baselines were used to correct PCR bias computationally, reads within Hamming distance 2 were collapsed together, and singletons that could not be merged were discarded. By aligning reads against IMGT, V, D and J genes, CDR3 length, and insertions or deletions at six rearrangement sites were assigned. Within each subset, clonotype counts were normalized to sorted cell number, and only after that were true diversity and Gini coefficients computed with the tcR R package. The overlap coefficient, calculated on TCRB nucleotide sequences, was used to measure repertoire sharing. Out-of-frame TCRB sequences from naive cells were analyzed to stand in for the pre-selection repertoire. Here the immuneACCESS table is served through TCRdb, limited to in-frame sequences with V and J called. Missing clones are a known gap in these copies; in checked studies unresolved V genes cover under half, and the rest lacks a known reason. V and J calls and clone size come straight from that table; D and trimming were deduced from the DNA. The sample table lists about 340,000 clones, roughly 12% of them with a count of one. Together, the top ten hold roughly 0.016% of the sample.

In the case of this clone: The antigen this receptor binds is unknown. Per-base quality was not reported, and no clone a single base away is much larger than it.

For CDR1 and CDR2, the germline V gene (reference sequence) lists LNHDA and SQIVND. The CDR3 measures 12 amino acids from cysteine to phenylalanine. This entry keeps only the CDR3 DNA: 36 bases, framed from base 1. V loses 3 bases of germline sequence and J loses 8 bases, and the interval between the two ends is 10 bases. Sample: naive CD4+ T cells from blood. The cell subset or site label of this sample denotes: true naive CD4+ T cells. The origin of this receptor is a woman aged 18-29 years with type 1 diabetes. Recombination linked TRBV19 to TRBJ1-2; the D gene lacks a confident call. The CDR3 is CASSMRLVGYTF. The sequence in DNA is TGTGCCAGTAGTATGAGACTGGTGGGCTACACCTTC.